This record concerns one TCR beta chain sequence. This sample stems from a study of blood T cell repertoires in COVID-19. In the authors' workflow: For nucleated cells, counts were estimated from reference gene primer amplification. TCRdb's table, derived via immunoSEQ multiplex PCR, lists solely in-frame clones and lacks some. V and J calls and clone size are as listed in that table; D and trimming were resolved from the DNA. The data show about 32,000 clones, around 86% seen once. Input material: peripheral blood. This TCR was sampled from a woman of 80 years or more with active or convalescent COVID-19.

The CDR3 here is CASSQDGRYHNSPLHF. Written as DNA, the CDR3 is TGTGCCAGCAGCCAGGACGGGAGATACCATAATTCACCCCTCCACTTT. The V gene is TRBV11-1, the J gene TRBJ1-6, with D hard to call. The V end lost 5 bases, the J end lost 5 bases, and 16 bases lay between the germline ends. Germline assignment: CDR1 SGHAT and CDR2 FQDESV (reference sequence). The CDR3 runs 16 residues.